This T cell receptor (beta chain) originates from a study of T cells in Graves' hyperthyroidism and ophthalmopathy. In its sample, this clonotype was seen many times. Stable hyperthyroidism: no ophthalmopathy progression over 18 months of follow-up. Uncontrolled infections, other autoimmune diseases, pregnancy or lactation led to exclusion of patients. The study based diagnoses on clinical symptoms, serum thyroxine and TRAb, thyroid ultrasound and orbital computed tomography. RNA transcripts were the template for amplifying TCR beta CDR3 regions. A set of HTBI primers served as the primers for a first-round RT-PCR of the TCR CDR3. Via MiXCR, TCRdb re-called the multiplex PCR reads, giving one row per CDR3 protein. The data contain approximately 710,000 distinct CDR3 sequences, approximately 15% of them singletons. CDR3 length: 16 residues. Germline V gene data show CDR1 as MDHEN and CDR2 as SYDVKM. V was pared by 5 bases and J by 7 bases, with 14 bases of the junction left unmatched.

Sequences were obtained from blood. V usage is TRBV28 and J usage is TRBJ2-1, with 7 positions matching TRBD1. The sequence came from a man aged 50 to 59 with Graves' hyperthyroidism. The CDR3 sequence is CASSRTSGTQGNEQFF. CDR3 coding DNA: TGTGCCAGCAGTCGAACCAGCGGCACACAGGGGAATGAGCAGTTCTTC.